The subject of this entry is one T cell receptor beta chain. One end of the junction does not line up with germline, which may come from a read error. The sample, approximately 10 milliliters of peripheral blood, was drawn from each donor. Then a second PCR, running roughly 6 to 12 cycles, was carried out with a sample-barcoded 5' primer and a J-beta primer mix. A single record per CDR3 protein comes from TCRdb applying MiXCR to the 5' RACE reads. The sample has fewer than 600,000 distinct CDR3 sequences, 27% seen once. The data belong to a study of blood T cells in healthy people across ages. The germline CDR1 and CDR2 sequences are SEHNR and FQNEAQ (reference sequence). The length of the CDR3 is 13 residues. These sequences were also reported in another study, on T cells of mothers and their children.

The sequence was collected from a boy younger than 10 in good health. The sequenced sample consisted of blood. The chain employs TRBV7-9 and TRBJ2-5, with D possibly TRBD2 on 5 matching bases. The CDR3 region is CASSLGPLNEGFF. Written as DNA, the CDR3 is TGTGCCAGCAGCTTAGGGCCCCTCAATGAGGGATTCTTC.